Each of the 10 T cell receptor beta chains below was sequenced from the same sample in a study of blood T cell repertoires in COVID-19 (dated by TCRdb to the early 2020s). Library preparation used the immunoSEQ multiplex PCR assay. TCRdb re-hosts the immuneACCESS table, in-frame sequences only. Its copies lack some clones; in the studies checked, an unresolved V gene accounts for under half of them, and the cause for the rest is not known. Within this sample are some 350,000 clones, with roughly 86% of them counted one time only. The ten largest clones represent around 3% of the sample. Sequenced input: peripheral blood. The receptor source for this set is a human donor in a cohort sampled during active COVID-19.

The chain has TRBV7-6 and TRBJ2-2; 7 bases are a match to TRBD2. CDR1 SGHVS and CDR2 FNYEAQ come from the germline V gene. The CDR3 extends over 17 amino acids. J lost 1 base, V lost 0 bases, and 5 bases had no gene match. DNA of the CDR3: TGTGCCAGCAGCTTAGCGCGGGGGACCCAGAACACCGGGGAGCTGTTTTTT. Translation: CASSLARGTQNTGELFF.

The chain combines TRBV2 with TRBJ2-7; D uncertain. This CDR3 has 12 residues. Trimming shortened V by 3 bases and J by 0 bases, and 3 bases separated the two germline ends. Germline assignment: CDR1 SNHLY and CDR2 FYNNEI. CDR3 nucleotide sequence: TGTGCCAGCAGTGACCGCTCCTACGAGCAGTACTTC. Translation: CASSDRSYEQYF. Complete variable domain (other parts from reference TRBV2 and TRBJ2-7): EPEVTQTPSHQVTQMGQEVILRCVPISNHLYFYWYRQILGQKVEFLVSFYNNEISEKSEIFDDQFSVERPDGSNFTLKIRSTKLEDSAMYFCASSDRSYEQYFGPGTRLTVT.

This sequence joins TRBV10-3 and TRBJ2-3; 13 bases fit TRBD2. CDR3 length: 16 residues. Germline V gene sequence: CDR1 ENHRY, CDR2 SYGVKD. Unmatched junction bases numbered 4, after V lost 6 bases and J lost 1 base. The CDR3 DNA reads TGTGCCATCAGCCAAACTAGCGGGAGGGGCACAGATACGCAGTATTTT. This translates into CAISQTSGRGTDTQYF.

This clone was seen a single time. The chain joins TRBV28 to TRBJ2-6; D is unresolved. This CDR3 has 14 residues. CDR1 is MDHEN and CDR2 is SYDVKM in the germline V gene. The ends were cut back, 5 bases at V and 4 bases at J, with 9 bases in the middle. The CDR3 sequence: CASSLTPGANVLTF. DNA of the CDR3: TGTGCCAGCAGTCTGACTCCGGGGGCCAACGTCCTGACTTTC. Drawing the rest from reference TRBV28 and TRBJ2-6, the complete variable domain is DVKVTQSSRYLVKRTGEKVFLECVQDMDHENMFWYRQDPGLGLRLIYFSYDVKMKEKGDIPEGYSVSREKKERFSLILESASTNQTSMYLCASSLTPGANVLTFGAGSRLTVL.

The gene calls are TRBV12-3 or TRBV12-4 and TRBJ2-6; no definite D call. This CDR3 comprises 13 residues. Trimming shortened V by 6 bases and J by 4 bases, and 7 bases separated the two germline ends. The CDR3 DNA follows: TGTGCCAGCAGGCAGACAGGGGCCAACGTCCTGACTTTC. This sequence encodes CASRQTGANVLTF.

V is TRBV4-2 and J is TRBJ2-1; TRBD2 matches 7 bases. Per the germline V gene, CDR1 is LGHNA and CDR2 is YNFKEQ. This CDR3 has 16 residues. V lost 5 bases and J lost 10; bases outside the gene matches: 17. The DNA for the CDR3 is TGTGCCAGCAGCGAACGGACTAGAAGTTCGATTTGGGAGCAGTTCTTC. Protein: CASSERTRSSIWEQFF.

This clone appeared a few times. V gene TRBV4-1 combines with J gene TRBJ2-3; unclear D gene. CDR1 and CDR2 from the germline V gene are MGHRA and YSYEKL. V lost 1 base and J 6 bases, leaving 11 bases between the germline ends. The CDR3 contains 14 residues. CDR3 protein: CASSQVIAVDTQYF. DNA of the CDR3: TGCGCCAGCAGCCAAGTAATAGCTGTTGATACGCAGTATTTT.

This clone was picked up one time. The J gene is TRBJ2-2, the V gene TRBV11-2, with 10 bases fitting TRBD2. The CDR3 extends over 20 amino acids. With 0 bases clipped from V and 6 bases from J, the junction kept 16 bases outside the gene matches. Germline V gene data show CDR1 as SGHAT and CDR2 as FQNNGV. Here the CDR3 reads CASSLDMGSAGGESAGELFF. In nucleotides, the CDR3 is TGTGCCAGCAGCTTAGATATGGGATCAGCGGGAGGGGAATCGGCCGGGGAGCTGTTTTTT.

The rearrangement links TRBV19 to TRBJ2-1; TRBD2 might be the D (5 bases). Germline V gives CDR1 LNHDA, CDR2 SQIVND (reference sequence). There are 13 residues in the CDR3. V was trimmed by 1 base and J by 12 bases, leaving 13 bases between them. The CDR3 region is CASSIAGRELQFF. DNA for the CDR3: TGTGCCAGTAGTATAGCGGGGAGAGAATTGCAGTTCTTC.

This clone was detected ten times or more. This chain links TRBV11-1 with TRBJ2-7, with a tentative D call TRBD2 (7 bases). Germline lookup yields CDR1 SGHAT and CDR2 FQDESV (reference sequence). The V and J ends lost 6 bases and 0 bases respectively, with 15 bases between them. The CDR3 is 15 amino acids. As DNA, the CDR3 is TGTGCCAGCAGTTTACAGGGACTAAGCTCCTACGAGCAGTACTTC. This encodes CASSLQGLSSYEQYF.